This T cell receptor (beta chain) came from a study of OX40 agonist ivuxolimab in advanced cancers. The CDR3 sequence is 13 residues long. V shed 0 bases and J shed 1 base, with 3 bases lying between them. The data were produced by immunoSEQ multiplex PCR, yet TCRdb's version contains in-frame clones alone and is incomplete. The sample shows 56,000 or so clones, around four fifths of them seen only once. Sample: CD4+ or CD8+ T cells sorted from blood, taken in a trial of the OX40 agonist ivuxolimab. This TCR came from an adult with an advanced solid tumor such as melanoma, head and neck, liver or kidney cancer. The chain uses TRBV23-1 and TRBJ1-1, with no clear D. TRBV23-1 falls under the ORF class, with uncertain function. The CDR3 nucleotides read TGCGCCAGCAGTCAATCCCCGAACACTGAAGCTTTCTTT. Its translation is CASSQSPNTEAFF.